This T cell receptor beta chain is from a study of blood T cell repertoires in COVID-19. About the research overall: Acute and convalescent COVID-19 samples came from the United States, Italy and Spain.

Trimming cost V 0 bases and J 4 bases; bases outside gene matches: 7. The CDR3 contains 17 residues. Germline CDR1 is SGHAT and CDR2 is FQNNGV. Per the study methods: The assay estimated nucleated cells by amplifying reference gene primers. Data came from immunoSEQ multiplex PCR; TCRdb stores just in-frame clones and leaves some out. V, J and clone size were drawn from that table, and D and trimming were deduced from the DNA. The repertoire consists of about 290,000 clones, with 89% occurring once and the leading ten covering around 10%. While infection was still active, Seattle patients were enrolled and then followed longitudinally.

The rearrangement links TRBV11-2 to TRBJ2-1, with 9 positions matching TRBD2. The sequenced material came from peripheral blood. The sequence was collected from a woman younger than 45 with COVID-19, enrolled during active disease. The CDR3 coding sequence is TGTGCCAGCAGCTTAGATCCCAGCGGGGGGATTTACAATGAGCAGTTCTTC. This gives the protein CASSLDPSGGIYNEQFF.